Described below is a single T cell receptor (beta chain) sequence and its context. This entry belongs to a study of blood T cell repertoires in COVID-19. For the study at large: There were acute and convalescent COVID-19 samples, and they came from the United States, Italy and Spain. Sources were T cells, B-cell-depleted T cells, or PBMCs; the material itself was cDNA or gDNA.

As processed by the authors: Amplifying reference gene primers gave estimates of nucleated cell counts. Measured with immunoSEQ multiplex PCR; TCRdb has only the in-frame clones, and not every one. That table supplies the V and J calls and clone size; D and trimming were determined from the DNA. The sample has 250,000 to 300,000 clones, about 90% seen once. The V end lost 1 base, the J end lost 0 bases, and 6 bases lay between the germline ends. Germline V gene data show CDR1 as LGHDT and CDR2 as YNNKEL (reference sequence). The length of the CDR3 is 14 residues. The sample taken for sequencing was peripheral blood. The sequence came from a woman in her 40s with acute or convalescent COVID-19. The chain carries TRBV3-1 (or the pseudogene TRBV3-2) and TRBJ1-1; D uncertain. The CDR3 DNA sequence: TGTGCCAGCAGCCAAGGACTCATGAACACTGAAGCTTTCTTT. The encoded protein is CASSQGLMNTEAFF.